This T cell receptor (beta chain) was sequenced during a study of blood T cells in healthy people across ages. The study drew donors from healthy Caucasian individuals in Russia aged about 6 to 100. In this sample, this clonotype turned up once. Its specificity is not known. The ends were cut back, 6 bases at V and 7 bases at J, with 19 bases in the middle. Germline CDR1 MDHEN, CDR2 SYDVKM. This CDR3 spans 15 amino acids. PCR was performed a second time for roughly 7 to 11 cycles using a sample-barcoded 5' primer and a J-beta primer mix. Each cDNA molecule was tagged by a template-switch adaptor that had 12 random nucleotides. Using its own MiXCR run on the 5' RACE reads, TCRdb lists one record per CDR3 protein. The sample lists roughly 800,000 distinct CDR3 sequences, roughly 64% occurring once. Study outcomes and limitations: Per-million-T-cell TCR beta diversity fell roughly linearly with age. Long-lived donors had more naive CD4+ cells and higher diversity than aged donors.

The TCR sequence derives from a man in his thirties or forties in good health. V is TRBV28 and J is TRBJ2-1; possibly TRBD2 for D (7 bases). What was sequenced was blood. This CDR3 reads CASRRNRVGRNEQFF. In nucleotides, the CDR3 is TGTGCCAGCAGGCGGAACAGGGTCGGGAGGAATGAGCAGTTCTTC.